This T cell receptor beta chain was recovered during a study of T cell changes during pregnancy in multiple sclerosis. V was clipped by 4 bases and J by 4 bases, with 8 bases between them. CDR1 and CDR2 (germline): MNHEY, SVGAGI. CDR3 size: 13 residues. Generated by immunoSEQ multiplex PCR, the TCRdb table keeps only in-frame clones and is missing some. The top ten hold around a tenth of the sample, which has tens of thousands of clones, about nine tenths seen once. The gene calls are TRBV6-5 and TRBJ1-5, with a weak D call TRBD1 (5 bases). The sample was peripheral blood, taken after pregnancy. This clonotype was sampled from a female donor in good health, enrolled as a control in a pregnancy study. The CDR3 is CASSFRENQPQHF. CDR3 nucleotides: TGTGCCAGCAGTTTCAGGGAAAATCAGCCCCAGCATTTT.